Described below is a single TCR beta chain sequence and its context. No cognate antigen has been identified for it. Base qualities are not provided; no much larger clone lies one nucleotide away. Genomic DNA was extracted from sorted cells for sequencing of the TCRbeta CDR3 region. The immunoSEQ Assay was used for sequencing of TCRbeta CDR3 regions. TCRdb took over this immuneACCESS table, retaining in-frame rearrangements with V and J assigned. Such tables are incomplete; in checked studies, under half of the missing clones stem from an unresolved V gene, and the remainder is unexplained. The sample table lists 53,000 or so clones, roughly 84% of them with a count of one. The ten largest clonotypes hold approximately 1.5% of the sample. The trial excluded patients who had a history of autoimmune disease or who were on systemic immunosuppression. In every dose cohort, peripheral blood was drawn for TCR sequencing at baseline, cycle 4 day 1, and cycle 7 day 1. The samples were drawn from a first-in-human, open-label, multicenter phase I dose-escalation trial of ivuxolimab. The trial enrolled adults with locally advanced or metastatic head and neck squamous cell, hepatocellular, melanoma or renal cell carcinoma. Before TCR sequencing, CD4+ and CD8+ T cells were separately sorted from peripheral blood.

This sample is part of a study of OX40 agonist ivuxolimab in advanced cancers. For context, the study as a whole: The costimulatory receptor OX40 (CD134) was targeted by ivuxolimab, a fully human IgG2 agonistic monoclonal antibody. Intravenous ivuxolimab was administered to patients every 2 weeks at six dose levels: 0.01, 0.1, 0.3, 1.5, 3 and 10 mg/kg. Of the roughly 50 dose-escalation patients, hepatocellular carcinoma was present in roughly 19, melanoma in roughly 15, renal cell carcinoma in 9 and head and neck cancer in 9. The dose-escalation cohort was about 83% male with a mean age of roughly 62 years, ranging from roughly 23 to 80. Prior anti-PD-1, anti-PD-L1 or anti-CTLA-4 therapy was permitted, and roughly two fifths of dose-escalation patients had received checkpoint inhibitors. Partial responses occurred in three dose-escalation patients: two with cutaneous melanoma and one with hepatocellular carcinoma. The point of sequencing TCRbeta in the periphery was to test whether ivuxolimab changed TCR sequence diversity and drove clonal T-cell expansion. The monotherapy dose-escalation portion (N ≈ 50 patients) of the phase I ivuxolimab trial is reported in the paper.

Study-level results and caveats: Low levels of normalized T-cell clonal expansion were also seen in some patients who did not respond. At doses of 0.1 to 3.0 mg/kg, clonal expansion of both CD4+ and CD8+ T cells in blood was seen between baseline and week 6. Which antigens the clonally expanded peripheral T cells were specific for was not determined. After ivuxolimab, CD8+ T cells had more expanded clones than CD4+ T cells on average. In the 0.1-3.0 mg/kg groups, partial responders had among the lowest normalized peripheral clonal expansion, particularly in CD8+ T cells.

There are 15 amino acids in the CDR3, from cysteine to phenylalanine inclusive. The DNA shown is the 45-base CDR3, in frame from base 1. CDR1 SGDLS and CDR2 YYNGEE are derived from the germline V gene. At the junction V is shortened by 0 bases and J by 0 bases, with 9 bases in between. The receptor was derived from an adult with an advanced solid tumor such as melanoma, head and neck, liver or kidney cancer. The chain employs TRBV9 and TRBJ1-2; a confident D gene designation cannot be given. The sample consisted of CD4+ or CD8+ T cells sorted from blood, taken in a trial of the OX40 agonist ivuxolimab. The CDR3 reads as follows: CASSVEPQTNYGYTF. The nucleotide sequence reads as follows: TGTGCCAGCAGCGTAGAGCCACAGACTAACTATGGCTACACCTTC.